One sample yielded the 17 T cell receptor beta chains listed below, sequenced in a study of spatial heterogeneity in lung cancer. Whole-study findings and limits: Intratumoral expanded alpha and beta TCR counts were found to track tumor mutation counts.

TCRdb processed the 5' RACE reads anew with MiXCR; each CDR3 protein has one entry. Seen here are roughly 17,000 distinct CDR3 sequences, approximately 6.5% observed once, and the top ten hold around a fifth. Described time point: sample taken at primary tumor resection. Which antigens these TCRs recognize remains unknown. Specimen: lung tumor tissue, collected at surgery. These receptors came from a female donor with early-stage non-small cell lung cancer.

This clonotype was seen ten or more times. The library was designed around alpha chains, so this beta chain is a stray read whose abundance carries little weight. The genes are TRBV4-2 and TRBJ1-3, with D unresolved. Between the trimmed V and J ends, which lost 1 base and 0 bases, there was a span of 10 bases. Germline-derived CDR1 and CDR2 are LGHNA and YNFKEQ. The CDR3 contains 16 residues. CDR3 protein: CASSQAPPGSGNTIYF. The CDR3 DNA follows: TGTGCCAGCAGCCAAGCCCCCCCAGGCTCTGGAAACACCATATATTTT.

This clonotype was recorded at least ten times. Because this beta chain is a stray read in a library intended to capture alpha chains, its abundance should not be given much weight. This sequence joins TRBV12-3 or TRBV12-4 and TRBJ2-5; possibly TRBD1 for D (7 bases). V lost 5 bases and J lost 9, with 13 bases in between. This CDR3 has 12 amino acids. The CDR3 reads CASSPGGRAQYF. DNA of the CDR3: TGTGCCAGCAGTCCAGGGGGGCGGGCCCAGTACTTC.

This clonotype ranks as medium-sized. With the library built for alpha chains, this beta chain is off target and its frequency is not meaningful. The CDR3: CASSQVGTVYYGYTF. In DNA form, the CDR3 reads TGCGCCAGCAGCCAAGTGGGGACAGTCTACTATGGCTACACCTTC. The rearrangement joins TRBV4-3 to TRBJ1-2; 7 nucleotides line up with TRBD1. The V gene's germline CDR1 is LGHNA and CDR2 YSLEER. This CDR3 is 15 amino acids long. J was trimmed by 3 bases and V by 1 base; bases with no gene match: 5.

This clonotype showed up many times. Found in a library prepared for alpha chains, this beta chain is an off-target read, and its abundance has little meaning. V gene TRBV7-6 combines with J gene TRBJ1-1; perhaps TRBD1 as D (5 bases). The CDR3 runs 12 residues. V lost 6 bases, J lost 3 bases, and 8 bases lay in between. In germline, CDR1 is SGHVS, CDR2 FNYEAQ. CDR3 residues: CASRGGDTEAFF. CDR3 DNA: TGTGCCAGCAGAGGAGGGGACACTGAAGCTTTCTTT.

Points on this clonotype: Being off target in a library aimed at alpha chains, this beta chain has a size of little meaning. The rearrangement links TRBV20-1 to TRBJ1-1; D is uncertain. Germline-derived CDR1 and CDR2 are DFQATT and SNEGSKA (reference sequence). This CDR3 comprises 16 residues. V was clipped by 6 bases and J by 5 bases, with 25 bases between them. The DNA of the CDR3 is TGCAGTGCCAGGTGGGGTCTGAGCCTACCAGGTACTGAAGCTTTCTTT. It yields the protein CSARWGLSLPGTEAFF.

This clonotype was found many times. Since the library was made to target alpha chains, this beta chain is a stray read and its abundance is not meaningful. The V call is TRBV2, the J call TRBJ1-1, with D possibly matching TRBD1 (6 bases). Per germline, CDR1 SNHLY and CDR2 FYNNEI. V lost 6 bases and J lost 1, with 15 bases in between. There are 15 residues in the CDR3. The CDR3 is CASRINRVQNTEAFF. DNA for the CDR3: TGTGCCAGCAGGATTAACAGGGTTCAGAACACTGAAGCTTTCTTT.

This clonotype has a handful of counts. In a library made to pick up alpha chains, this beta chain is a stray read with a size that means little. CDR3 nucleotide sequence: TGTGCCAGCAGTTTGTCACAGGGAAATGAAGCTTTCTTT. Protein sequence: CASSLSQGNEAFF. The chain links TRBV28 to TRBJ1-1, with D maybe TRBD1 (6 bases). CDR3 length: 13 amino acids. Trimming pared 3 bases from V and 7 bases from J, leaving 12 bases between. Germline lookup yields CDR1 MDHEN and CDR2 SYDVKM.

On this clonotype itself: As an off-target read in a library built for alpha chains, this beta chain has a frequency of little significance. The DNA of the CDR3 is TGTGCCAGCAGTGGATCGGGGGGCCGGGAGACCCAGTACTTC. Translation gives CASSGSGGRETQYF. This chain connects TRBV6-1 to TRBJ2-5; D is perhaps TRBD2 (7 bases). V dropped 4 bases and J dropped 5 bases, with 14 bases sitting between them. The CDR3 spans 14 residues. CDR1 MNHNS and CDR2 SASEGT come from the germline V gene.

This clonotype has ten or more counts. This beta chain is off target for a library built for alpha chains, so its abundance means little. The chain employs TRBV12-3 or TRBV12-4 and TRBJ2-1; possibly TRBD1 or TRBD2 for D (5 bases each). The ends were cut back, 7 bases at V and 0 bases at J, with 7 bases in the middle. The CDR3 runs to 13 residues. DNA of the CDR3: TGTGCCAGCACTGGGGGCTCCTACAATGAGCAGTTCTTC. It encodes CASTGGSYNEQFF.

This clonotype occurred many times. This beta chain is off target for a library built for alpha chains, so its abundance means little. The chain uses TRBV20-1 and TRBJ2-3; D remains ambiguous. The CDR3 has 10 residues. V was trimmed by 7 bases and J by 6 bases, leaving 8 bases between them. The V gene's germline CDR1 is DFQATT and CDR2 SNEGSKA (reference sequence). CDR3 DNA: TGCAGTGGGACGAGGGATACGCAGTATTTT. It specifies CSGTRDTQYF.

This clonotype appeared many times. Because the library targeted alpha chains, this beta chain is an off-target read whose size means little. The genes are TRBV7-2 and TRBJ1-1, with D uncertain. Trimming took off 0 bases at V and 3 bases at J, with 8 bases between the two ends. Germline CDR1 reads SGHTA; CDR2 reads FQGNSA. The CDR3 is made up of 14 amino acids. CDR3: CASSLAPGDTEAFF. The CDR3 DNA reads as TGTGCCAGCAGCTTAGCTCCGGGAGACACTGAAGCTTTCTTT.

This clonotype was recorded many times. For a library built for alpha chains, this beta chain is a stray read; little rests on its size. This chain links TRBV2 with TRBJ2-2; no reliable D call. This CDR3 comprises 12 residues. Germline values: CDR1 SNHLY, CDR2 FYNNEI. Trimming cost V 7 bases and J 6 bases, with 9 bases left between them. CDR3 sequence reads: CASIGQSGELFF. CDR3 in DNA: TGTGCCAGCATCGGCCAGTCCGGGGAGCTGTTTTTT.

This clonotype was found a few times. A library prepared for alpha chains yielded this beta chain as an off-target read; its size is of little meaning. CDR3 region: CSAIERGEHSNQPQHF. The CDR3 bases are TGCAGTGCTATTGAAAGGGGCGAGCATAGCAATCAGCCCCAGCATTTT. This chain joins TRBV20-1 and TRBJ1-5, with D possibly being TRBD1 (5 bases). V gave up 4 bases and J gave up 0 bases, with 16 bases separating them. The CDR3 is 16 amino acids. The germline CDR1 and CDR2 sequences are DFQATT and SNEGSKA (reference sequence).

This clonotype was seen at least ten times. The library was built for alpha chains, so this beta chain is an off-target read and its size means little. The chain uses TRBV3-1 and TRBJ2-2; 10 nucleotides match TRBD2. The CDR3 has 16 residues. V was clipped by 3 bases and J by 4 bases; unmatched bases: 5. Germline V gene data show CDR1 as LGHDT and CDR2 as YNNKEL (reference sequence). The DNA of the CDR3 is TGTGCCAGCAGCCAGCGGTCTAGCGGGGGCACCGGGGAGCTGTTTTTT. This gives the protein CASSQRSSGGTGELFF. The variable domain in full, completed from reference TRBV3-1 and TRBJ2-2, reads DTAVSQTPKYLVTQMGNDKSIKCEQNLGHDTMYWYKQDSKKFLKIMFSYNNKELIINETVPNRFSPKSPDKAHLNLHINSLELGDSAVYFCASSQRSSGGTGELFFGEGSRLTVL.

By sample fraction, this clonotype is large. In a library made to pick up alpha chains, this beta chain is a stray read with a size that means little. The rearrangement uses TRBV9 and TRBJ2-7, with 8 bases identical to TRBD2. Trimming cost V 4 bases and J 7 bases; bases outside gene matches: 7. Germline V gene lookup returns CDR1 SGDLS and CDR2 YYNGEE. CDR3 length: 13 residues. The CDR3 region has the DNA TGTGCCAGCAGCCCCCGGGTAGCGGGGGAGCAGTACTTC. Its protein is CASSPRVAGEQYF.

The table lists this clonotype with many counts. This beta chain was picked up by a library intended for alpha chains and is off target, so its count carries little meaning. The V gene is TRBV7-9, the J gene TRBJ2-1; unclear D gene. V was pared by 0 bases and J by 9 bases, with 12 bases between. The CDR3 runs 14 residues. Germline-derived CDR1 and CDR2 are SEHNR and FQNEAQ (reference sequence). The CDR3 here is CASSLAGQQGEQFF. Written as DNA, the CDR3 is TGTGCCAGCAGCTTAGCGGGTCAGCAAGGTGAGCAGTTCTTC.

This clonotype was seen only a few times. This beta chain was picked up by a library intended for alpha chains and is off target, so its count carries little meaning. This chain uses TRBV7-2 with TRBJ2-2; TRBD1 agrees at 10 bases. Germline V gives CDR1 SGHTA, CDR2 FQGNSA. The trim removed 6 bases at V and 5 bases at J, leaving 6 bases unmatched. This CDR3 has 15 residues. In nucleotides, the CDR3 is TGTGCCAGCAGGCAGACAGGGGGCAGAACCGGGGAGCTGTTTTTT. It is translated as CASRQTGGRTGELFF. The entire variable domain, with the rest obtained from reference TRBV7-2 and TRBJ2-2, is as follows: GAGVSQSPSNKVTEKGKDVELRCDPISGHTALYWYRQSLGQGLEFLIYFQGNSAPDKSGLPSDRFSAERTGGSVSTLTIQRTQQEDSAVYLCASRQTGGRTGELFFGEGSRLTVL.